This T cell receptor (beta chain) was sequenced in a study of blood T cell repertoires in COVID-19. Study overall: Material from acute and convalescent COVID-19 was sourced from the United States, Italy and Spain.

Sequenced by immunoSEQ multiplex PCR; TCRdb stores in-frame clones only, minus some. The sample lists under 250,000 clones, approximately 90% occurring once. The CDR3 is 11 residues long. Germline V gene data show CDR1 as MDHEN and CDR2 as SYDVKM. Trimming stripped 5 bases from V and 3 bases from J, with 4 bases between. The V call is TRBV28, the J call TRBJ1-2; D is undetermined. The receptor was derived from a woman in her thirties or forties with acute or convalescent COVID-19. Sample: peripheral blood. DNA of the CDR3: TGTGCCAGCAGTACGGACTATGGCTACACCTTC. Translation: CASSTDYGYTF.